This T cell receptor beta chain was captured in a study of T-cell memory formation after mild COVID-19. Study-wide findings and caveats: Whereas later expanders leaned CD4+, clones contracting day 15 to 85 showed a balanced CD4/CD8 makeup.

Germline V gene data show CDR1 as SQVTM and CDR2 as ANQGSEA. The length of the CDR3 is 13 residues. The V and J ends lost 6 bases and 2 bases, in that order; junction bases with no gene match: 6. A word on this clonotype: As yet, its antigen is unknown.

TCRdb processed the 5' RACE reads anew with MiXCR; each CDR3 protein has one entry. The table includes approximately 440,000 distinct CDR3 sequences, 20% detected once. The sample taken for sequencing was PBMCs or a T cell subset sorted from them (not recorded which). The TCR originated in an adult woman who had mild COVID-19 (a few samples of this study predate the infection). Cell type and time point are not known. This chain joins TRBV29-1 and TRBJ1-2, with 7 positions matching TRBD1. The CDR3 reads CSVGDRTNYGYTF. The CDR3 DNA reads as TGCAGCGTGGGGGACAGAACAAACTATGGCTACACCTTC.